The next 8 T cell receptor beta chains were all read from a single sample in a study of blood T cell repertoires in COVID-19. Assay used: immunoSEQ multiplex PCR; TCRdb lists only in-frame clones, some missing. The data contain under 200,000 clones, 83% of them seen just once; the ten biggest clones take up 1.5%. The source material was peripheral blood. The origin of the receptors is a human donor in a cohort sampled during active COVID-19.

The chain is built from TRBV4-3 and TRBJ2-3; D perhaps matches TRBD2 (7 bases). Trimming took off 3 bases at V and 3 bases at J, with 19 bases between the two ends. Germline V lookup: CDR1 LGHNA, CDR2 YSLEER. The CDR3 length is 17 residues. The CDR3 region is CASSQEGGAFSTDTQYF. CDR3 coding DNA: TGCGCCAGCAGCCAGGAAGGGGGGGCCTTTAGTACAGATACGCAGTATTTT.

This chain connects TRBV18 to TRBJ2-7, with D uncertain. CDR3 length: 13 residues. V lost 0 bases to trimming and J lost 5 bases, with 8 bases between them. CDR1 and CDR2 (germline): KGHSH, LQKENI. This CDR3 reads CASSPPLSHEQYF. The CDR3 region has the DNA TGTGCCAGCTCACCACCTCTTTCTCACGAGCAGTACTTC.

The V gene is TRBV9, the J gene TRBJ2-2; 11 positions match TRBD1. Germline-derived CDR1 and CDR2 are SGDLS and YYNGEE. The length of the CDR3 is 17 residues. The J segment lost 6 bases and the V segment lost 0 bases, leaving 7 bases of the junction unmatched. CDR3 residues: CASSVDWDRGGSGELFF. The DNA of the CDR3 is TGTGCCAGCAGCGTAGATTGGGACAGGGGGGGCTCCGGGGAGCTGTTTTTT.

The chain combines TRBV9 with TRBJ2-2; 8 bases map to TRBD2. V lost 4 bases to trimming and J lost 7 bases; unmatched junction nucleotides: 18. Looked up from germline, CDR1 is SGDLS and CDR2 is YYNGEE. The CDR3 has 18 amino acids. This chain's CDR3 is CASSFLGLAGNLGGELFF. In nucleotides, the CDR3 is TGTGCCAGCAGCTTCCTCGGGTTAGCGGGGAACCTGGGCGGGGAGCTGTTTTTT.

CDR3 region: CASSPGQGSPYEQYF. In DNA form, the CDR3 reads TGTGCCAGCAGTCCTGGACAGGGGTCGCCCTACGAGCAGTACTTC. The chain is built from TRBV28 and TRBJ2-7; 9 bases map to TRBD1. Trimming at V came to 5 bases and at J to 2 bases, leaving 7 bases not matched to a gene. Per the germline V gene, CDR1 is MDHEN and CDR2 is SYDVKM. This CDR3 is built from 15 residues.

The chain employs TRBV5-5 and TRBJ2-7; tentatively, D is TRBD2 (5 bases). Trimming pared 4 bases from V and 2 bases from J, leaving 13 bases between. This CDR3 spans 14 amino acids. Per germline, CDR1 SGHKS and CDR2 YYEKEE (reference sequence). The CDR3 here is CASSPPRGAYEQYF. CDR3 nucleotides: TGTGCCAGCAGCCCGCCCCGGGGAGCCTACGAGCAGTACTTC. Full variable domain (outside the CDR3, taken from reference TRBV5-5 and TRBJ2-7): DAGVTQSPTHLIKTRGQQVTLRCSPISGHKSVSWYQQVLGQGPQFIFQYYEKEERGRGNFPDRFSARQFPNYSSELNVNALLLGDSALYLCASSPPRGAYEQYFGPGTRLTVT.

The chain employs TRBV7-8 and TRBJ1-1, with 8 nucleotides matching TRBD1. Germline lookup yields CDR1 SGHVS and CDR2 FQNEAQ. V lost 1 base, J lost 1 base, and 5 bases stayed unmatched. This CDR3 has 16 amino acids. CDR3 in amino acids: CASSLVSGQGNTEAFF. For the CDR3, the DNA is TGTGCCAGCAGCTTAGTCTCCGGACAGGGGAACACTGAAGCTTTCTTT.

In this sample, this clone turned up once. The gene calls are TRBV4-3 and TRBJ1-1; D is unclear. V was cut by 1 base and J by 7 bases, with 13 bases left in between. Germline CDR1 and CDR2: LGHNA and YSLEER. The CDR3 has 14 amino acids. The DNA for the CDR3 is TGCGCCAGCAGCCAAGGTTACCGGGATCATGAAGCTTTCTTT. Residues: CASSQGYRDHEAFF.